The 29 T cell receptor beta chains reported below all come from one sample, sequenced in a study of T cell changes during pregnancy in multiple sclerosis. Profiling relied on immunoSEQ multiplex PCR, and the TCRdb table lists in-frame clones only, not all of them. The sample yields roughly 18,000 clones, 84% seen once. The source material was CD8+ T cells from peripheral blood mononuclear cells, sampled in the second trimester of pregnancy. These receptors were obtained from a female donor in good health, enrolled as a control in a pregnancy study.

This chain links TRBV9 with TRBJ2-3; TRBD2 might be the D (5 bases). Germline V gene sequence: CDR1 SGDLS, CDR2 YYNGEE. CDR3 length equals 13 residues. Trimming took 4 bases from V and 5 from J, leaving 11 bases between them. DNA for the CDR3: TGTGCCAGCAGCCGAGGGTTAGGAGATACGCAGTATTTT. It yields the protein CASSRGLGDTQYF. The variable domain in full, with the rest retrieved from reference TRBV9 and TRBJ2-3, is DSGVTQTPKHLITATGQRVTLRCSPRSGDLSVYWYQQSLDQGLQFLIQYYNGEERAKGNILERFSAQQFPDLHSELNLSSLELGDSALYFCASSRGLGDTQYFGPGTRLTVL.

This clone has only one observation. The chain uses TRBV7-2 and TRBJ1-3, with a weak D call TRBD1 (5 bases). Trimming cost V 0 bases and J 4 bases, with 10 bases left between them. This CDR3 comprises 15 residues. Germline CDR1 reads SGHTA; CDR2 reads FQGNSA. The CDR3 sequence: CASSLAFAGGNTIYF. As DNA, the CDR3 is TGTGCCAGCAGCTTAGCCTTCGCAGGGGGAAACACCATATATTTT.

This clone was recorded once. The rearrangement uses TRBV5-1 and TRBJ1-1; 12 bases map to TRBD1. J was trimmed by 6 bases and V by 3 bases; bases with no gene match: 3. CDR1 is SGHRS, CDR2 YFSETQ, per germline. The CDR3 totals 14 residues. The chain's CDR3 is CASSSGTGGAEAFF. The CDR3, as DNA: TGCGCCAGCAGCTCCGGGACAGGGGGCGCTGAAGCTTTCTTT. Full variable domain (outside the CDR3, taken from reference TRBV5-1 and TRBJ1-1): KAGVTQTPRYLIKTRGQQVTLSCSPISGHRSVSWYQQTPGQGLQFLFEYFSETQRNKGNFPGRFSGRQFSNSRSEMNVSTLELGDSALYLCASSSGTGGAEAFFGQGTRLTVV.

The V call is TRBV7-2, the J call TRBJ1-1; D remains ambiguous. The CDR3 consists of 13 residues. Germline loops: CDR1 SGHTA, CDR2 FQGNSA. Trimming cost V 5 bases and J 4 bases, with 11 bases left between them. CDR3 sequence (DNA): TGTGCCAGCAGCGAGCGTCCAGCCACTGAAGCTTTCTTT. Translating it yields CASSERPATEAFF.

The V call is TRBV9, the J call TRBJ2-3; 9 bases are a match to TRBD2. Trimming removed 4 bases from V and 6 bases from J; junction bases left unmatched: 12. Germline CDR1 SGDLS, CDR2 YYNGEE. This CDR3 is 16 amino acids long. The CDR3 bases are TGTGCCAGCAGCTTACTTAGCGGGGGACCCCAGGATACGCAGTATTTT. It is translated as CASSLLSGGPQDTQYF.

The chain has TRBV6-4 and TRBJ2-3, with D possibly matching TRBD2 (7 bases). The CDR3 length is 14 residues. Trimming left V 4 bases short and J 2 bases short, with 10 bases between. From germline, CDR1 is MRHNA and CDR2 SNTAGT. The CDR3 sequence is CASSGGGATDTQYF. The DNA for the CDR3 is TGTGCCAGCAGTGGAGGGGGGGCCACAGATACGCAGTATTTT.

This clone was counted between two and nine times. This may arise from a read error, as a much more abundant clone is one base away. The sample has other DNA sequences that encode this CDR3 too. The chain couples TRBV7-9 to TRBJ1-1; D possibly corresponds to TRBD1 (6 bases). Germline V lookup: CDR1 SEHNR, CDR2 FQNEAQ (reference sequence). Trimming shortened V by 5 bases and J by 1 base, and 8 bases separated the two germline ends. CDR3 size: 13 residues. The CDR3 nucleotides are TGTGCCAGCAGCCCACAGGGGAACACTGAAGCTTTCTTT. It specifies CASSPQGNTEAFF.

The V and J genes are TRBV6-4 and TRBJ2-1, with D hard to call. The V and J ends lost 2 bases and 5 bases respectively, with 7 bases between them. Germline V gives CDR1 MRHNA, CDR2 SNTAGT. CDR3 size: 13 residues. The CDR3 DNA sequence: TGTGCCAGCAGTGACGTCCCTAACAATGAGCAGTTCTTC. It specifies CASSDVPNNEQFF.

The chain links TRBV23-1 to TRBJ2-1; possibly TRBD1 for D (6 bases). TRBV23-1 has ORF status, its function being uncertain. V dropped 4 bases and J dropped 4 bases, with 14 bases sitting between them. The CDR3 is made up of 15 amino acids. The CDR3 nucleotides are TGCGCCAGCAGTCCCCCAGGACAGCGGTACAATGAGCAGTTCTTC. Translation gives CASSPPGQRYNEQFF.

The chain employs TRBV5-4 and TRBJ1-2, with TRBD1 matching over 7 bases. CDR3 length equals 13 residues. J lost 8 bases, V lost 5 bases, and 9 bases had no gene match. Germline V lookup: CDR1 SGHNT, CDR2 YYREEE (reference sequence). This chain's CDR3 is CASSKTGAGGYTF. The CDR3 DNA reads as TGTGCCAGCAGTAAAACAGGGGCGGGCGGCTACACCTTC.

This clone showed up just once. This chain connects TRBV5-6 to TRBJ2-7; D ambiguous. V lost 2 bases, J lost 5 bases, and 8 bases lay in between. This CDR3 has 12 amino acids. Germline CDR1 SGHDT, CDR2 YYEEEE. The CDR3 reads CASSFSTDEQYF. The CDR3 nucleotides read TGTGCCAGCAGCTTTTCTACGGACGAGCAGTACTTC.

The CDR3 loop is CSAPGSGVNTGELFF. Written as DNA, the CDR3 is TGCAGCGCTCCCGGTAGCGGGGTCAACACCGGGGAGCTGTTTTTT. The chain couples TRBV29-1 to TRBJ2-2, with 8 bases identical to TRBD2. Germline V lookup: CDR1 SQVTM, CDR2 ANQGSEA. There are 15 residues in the CDR3. J was trimmed by 2 bases and V by 7 bases; bases with no gene match: 9.

The DNA for the CDR3 is TGTGCCAGCAGCTTAGACAAAGGGACAGACTATGGCTACACCTTC. It codes for CASSLDKGTDYGYTF. V is TRBV11-2 and J is TRBJ1-2, with TRBD1 matching 7 bases. The CDR3 sequence is 15 residues long. Germline CDR1 is SGHAT and CDR2 is FQNNGV. The J segment lost 3 bases and the V segment lost 0 bases, leaving 4 bases of the junction unmatched. The whole variable domain, remainder taken from reference TRBV11-2 and TRBJ1-2, is EAGVAQSPRYKIIEKRQSVAFWCNPISGHATLYWYQQILGQGPKLLIQFQNNGVVDDSQLPKDRFSAERLKGVDSTLKIQPAKLEDSAVYLCASSLDKGTDYGYTFGSGTRLTVV.

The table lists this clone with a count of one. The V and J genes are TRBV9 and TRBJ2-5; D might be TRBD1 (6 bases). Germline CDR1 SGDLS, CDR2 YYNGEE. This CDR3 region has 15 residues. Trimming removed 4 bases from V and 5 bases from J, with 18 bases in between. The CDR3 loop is CASSPWTDTAETQYF. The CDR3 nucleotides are TGTGCCAGCAGCCCATGGACAGACACGGCCGAGACCCAGTACTTC.

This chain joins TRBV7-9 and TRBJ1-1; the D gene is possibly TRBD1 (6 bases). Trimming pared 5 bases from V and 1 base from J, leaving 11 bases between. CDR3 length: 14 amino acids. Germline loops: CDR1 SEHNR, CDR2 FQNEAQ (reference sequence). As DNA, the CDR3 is TGTGCCAGCAGCCCAGGGGCCGCGAACACTGAAGCTTTCTTT. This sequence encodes CASSPGAANTEAFF.

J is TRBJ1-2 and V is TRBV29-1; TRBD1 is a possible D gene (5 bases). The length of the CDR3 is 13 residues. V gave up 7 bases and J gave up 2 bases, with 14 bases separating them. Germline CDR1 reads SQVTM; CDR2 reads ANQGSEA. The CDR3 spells CSARTNENYGYTF. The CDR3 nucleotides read TGCAGCGCCAGGACAAATGAGAACTATGGCTACACCTTC.

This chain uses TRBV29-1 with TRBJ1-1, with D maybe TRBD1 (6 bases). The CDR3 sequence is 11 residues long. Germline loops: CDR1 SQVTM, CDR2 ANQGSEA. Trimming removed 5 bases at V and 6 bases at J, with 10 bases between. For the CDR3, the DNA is TGCAGCGTTTTACAGGGCCCTGAAGCTTTCTTT. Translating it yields CSVLQGPEAFF.

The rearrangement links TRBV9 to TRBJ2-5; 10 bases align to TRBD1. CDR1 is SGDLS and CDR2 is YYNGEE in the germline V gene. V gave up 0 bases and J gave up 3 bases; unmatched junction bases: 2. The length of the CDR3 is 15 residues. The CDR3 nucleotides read TGTGCCAGCAGCGTAGCCGGGACAGGGGAAGAGACCCAGTACTTC. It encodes CASSVAGTGEETQYF. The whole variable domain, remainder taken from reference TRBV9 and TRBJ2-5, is DSGVTQTPKHLITATGQRVTLRCSPRSGDLSVYWYQQSLDQGLQFLIQYYNGEERAKGNILERFSAQQFPDLHSELNLSSLELGDSALYFCASSVAGTGEETQYFGPGTRLLVL.

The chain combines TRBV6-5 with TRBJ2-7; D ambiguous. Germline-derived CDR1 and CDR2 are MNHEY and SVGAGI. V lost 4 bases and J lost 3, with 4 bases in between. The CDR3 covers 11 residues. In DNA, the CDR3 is TGTGCCAGCAGTTCAATCTACGAGCAGTACTTC. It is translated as CASSSIYEQYF.

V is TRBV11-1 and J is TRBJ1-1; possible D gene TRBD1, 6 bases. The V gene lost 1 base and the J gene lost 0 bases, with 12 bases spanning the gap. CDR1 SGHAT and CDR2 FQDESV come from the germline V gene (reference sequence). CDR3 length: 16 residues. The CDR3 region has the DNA TGTGCCAGCAGCTTAGAGGGGACACTCATGAACACTGAAGCTTTCTTT. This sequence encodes CASSLEGTLMNTEAFF. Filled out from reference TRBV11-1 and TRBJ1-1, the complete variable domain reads EAEVAQSPRYKITEKSQAVAFWCDPISGHATLYWYRQILGQGPELLVQFQDESVVDDSQLPKDRFSAERLKGVDSTLKIQPAELGDSAMYLCASSLEGTLMNTEAFFGQGTRLTVV.

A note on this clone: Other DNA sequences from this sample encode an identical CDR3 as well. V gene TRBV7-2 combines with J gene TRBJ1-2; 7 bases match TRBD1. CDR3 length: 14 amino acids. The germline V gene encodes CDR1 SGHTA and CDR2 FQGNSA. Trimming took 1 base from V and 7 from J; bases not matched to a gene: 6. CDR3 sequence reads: CASSLGGQERGYTF. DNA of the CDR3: TGTGCCAGCAGCTTAGGAGGACAGGAGCGTGGCTACACCTTC.

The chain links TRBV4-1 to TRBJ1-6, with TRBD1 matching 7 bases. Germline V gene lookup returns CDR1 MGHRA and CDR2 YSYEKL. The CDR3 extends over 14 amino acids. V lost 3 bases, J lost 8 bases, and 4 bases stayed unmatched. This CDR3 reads CASSQTGTDSPLHF. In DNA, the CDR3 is TGCGCCAGCAGCCAGACAGGGACGGATTCACCCCTCCACTTT.

This chain's CDR3 is CASSYTGVGTEAFF. In nucleotides, the CDR3 is TGTGCCAGCAGTTACACAGGCGTAGGGACTGAAGCTTTCTTT. The chain employs TRBV6-5 and TRBJ1-1, with D perhaps TRBD1 (5 bases). Germline V gene lookup returns CDR1 MNHEY and CDR2 SVGAGI. The CDR3 loop spans 14 amino acids. V was clipped by 2 bases and J by 5 bases, with 12 bases between them.

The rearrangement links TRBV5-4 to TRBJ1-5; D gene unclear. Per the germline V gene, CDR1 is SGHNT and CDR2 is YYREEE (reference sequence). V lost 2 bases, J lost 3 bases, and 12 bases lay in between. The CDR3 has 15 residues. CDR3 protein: CASSFWGDFNQPQHF. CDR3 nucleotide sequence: TGTGCCAGCAGCTTTTGGGGAGACTTCAATCAGCCCCAGCATTTT.

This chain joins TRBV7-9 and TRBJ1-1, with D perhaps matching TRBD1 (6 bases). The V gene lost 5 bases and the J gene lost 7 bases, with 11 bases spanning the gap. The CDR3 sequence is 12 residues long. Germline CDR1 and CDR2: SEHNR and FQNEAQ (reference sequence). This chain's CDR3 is CASSIQGREAFF. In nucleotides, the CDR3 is TGTGCCAGCAGCATACAGGGCCGTGAAGCTTTCTTT. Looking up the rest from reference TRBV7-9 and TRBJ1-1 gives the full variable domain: DTGVSQNPRHKITKRGQNVTFRCDPISEHNRLYWYRQTLGQGPEFLTYFQNEAQLEKSRLLSDRFSAERPKGSFSTLEIQRTEQGDSAMYLCASSIQGREAFFGQGTRLTVV.

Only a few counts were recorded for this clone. The CDR3 region is CASRGGDEKLFF. CDR3 in DNA: TGTGCCAGCAGGGGGGGTGATGAAAAACTGTTTTTT. The chain has TRBV9 and TRBJ1-4, with D perhaps TRBD1 (5 bases). The CDR3 covers 12 residues. Trimming took 5 bases from V and 6 from J, leaving 8 bases between them. The germline CDR1 and CDR2 sequences are SGDLS and YYNGEE.

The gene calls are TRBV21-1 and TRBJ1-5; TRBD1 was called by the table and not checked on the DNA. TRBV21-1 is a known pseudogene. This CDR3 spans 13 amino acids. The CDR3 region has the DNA TGTGCCAGCAGCAAATCAGGTAATCAGCCCCAGCATTTT. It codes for CASSKSGNQPQHF.

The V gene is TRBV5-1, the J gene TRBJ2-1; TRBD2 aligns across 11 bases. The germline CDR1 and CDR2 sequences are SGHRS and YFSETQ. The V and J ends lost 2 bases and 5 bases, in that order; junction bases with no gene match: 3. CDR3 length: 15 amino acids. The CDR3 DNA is TGCGCCAGCAGCTTCGTACTAGCGGGGGACAATGAGCAGTTCTTC. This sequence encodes CASSFVLAGDNEQFF.

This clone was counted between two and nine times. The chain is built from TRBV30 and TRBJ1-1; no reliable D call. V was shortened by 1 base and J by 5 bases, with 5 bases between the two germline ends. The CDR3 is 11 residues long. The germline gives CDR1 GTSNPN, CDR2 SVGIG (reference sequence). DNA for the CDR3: TGTGCCTGGAGTGAGGAGACTGAAGCTTTCTTT. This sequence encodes CAWSEETEAFF.